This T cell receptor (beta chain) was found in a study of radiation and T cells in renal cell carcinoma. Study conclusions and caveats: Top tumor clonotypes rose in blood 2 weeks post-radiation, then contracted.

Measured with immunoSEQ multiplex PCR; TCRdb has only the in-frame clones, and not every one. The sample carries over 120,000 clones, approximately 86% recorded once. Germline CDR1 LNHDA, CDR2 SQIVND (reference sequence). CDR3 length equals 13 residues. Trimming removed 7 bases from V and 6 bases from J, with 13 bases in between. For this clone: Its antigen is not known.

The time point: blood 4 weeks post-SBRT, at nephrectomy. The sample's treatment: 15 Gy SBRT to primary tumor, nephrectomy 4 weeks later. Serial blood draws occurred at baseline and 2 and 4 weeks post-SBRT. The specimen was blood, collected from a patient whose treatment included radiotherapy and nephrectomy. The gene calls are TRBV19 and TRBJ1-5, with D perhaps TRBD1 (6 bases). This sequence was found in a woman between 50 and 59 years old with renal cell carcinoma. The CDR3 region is CASNPGVGQPQHF. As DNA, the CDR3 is TGTGCCAGTAACCCAGGGGTGGGTCAGCCCCAGCATTTT.